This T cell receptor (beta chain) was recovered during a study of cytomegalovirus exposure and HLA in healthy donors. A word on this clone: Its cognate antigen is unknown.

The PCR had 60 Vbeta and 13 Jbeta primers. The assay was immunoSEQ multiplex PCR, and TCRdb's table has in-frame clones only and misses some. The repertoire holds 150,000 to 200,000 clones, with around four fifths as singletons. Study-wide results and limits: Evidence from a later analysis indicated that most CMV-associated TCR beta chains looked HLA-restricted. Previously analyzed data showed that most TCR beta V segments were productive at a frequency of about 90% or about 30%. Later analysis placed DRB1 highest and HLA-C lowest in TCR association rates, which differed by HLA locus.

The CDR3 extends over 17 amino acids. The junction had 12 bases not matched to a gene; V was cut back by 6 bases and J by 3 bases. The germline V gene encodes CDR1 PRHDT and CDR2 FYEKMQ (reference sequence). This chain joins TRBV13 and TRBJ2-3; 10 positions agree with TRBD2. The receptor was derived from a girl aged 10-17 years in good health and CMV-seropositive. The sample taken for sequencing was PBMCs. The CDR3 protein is CASSALATSGVTDTQYF. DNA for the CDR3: TGTGCCAGCAGTGCCCTAGCCACTAGCGGGGTTACAGATACGCAGTATTTT.